A selection of T cell receptor beta chains follows, all from one sample in a study of memory CD4+ T cells and cytomegalovirus serostatus. TCRdb's table, derived via immunoSEQ multiplex PCR, lists solely in-frame clones and lacks some. The table lists about 96,000 clones, 80% of them singletons, with about 4% in the top ten. Input material: memory CD4+ T cells from blood. Source of these receptors: an adult in good health and CMV-seropositive. The CDR3 runs from the conserved cysteine through the conserved F or W. D genes are given only for firm matches.

TRBJ2-3	TRBV6-5	TRBD1	CASTYRGTADTQYF	TGTGCCAGCACCTACAGGGGGACGGCAGATACGCAGTATTTT
TRBJ1-1	TRBV28	.	CASSPRRAQGTEAFF	TGTGCCAGCAGTCCCCGACGGGCTCAGGGCACTGAAGCTTTCTTT
TRBJ2-1	TRBV11-3	TRBD2	CASSRSNAAGGYNEQFF	TGTGCCAGCAGCCGCTCTAACGCAGCGGGAGGGTACAATGAGCAGTTCTTC
TRBJ2-3	TRBV7-3	.	CASSSGSGPDTQYF	TGTGCCAGCAGCTCTGGGAGTGGCCCGGATACGCAGTATTTT
TRBJ2-2	TRBV29-1	.	CSVTGLDNTGELFF	TGCAGCGTCACGGGACTCGATAACACCGGGGAGCTGTTTTTT
TRBJ2-3	TRBV4-1	.	CASSQDNTGVLPQYF	TGCGCCAGCAGCCAAGATAATACGGGAGTCTTACCGCAGTATTTT
TRBJ2-1	TRBV28	.	CALSRGDAGEQFF	TGTGCCCTAAGCAGAGGGGACGCCGGTGAGCAGTTCTTC
TRBJ2-5	TRBV7-2	.	CASTTSRETQYF	TGTGCCAGCACCACATCTCGGGAGACCCAGTACTTC
TRBJ2-1	TRBV19	.	CASSMEVGSYNEQFF	TGTGCCAGTAGTATGGAGGTGGGCTCCTACAATGAGCAGTTCTTC
TRBJ2-5	TRBV6-1	TRBD1	CASSAGQGAISGTQYF	TGTGCCAGCAGTGCTGGACAGGGGGCGATTTCGGGGACCCAGTACTTC
TRBJ2-2	TRBV4-1	TRBD2	CASSQELGLAENTGELFF	TGCGCCAGCAGCCAAGAGCTGGGACTAGCGGAGAACACCGGGGAGCTGTTTTTT
TRBJ2-3	TRBV18	.	CASSPSQQGDTQYF	TGTGCCAGCTCACCATCGCAACAGGGAGATACGCAGTATTTT
TRBJ2-4	TRBV27	TRBD2	CASSLKGGRGGNIQYF	TGTGCCAGCAGTTTAAAAGGCGGGAGGGGCGGAAACATTCAGTACTTC
TRBJ2-7	TRBV7-8	.	CASSLREGAGREQYF	TGTGCCAGCAGCTTAAGAGAGGGAGCTGGTCGAGAGCAGTACTTC
TRBJ2-5	TRBV2	.	CASSLTGSYVQETQYF	TGTGCCAGCAGCCTCACAGGGTCATACGTTCAAGAGACCCAGTACTTC